This record covers a single T cell receptor beta chain. Its target is unknown. A junction end diverges from the germline sequence, so it may reflect a read error. Germline CDR1 is MNHEY and CDR2 is SVGAGI. This CDR3 is built from 17 residues. This entry is derived from a study of tumor and adjacent non-tumor tissue in lung cancer. As for the study in general: The patients, around 9 men and 5 or 6 women, were roughly 30 to 85 with stage I to III disease.

A modified ARM-PCR protocol with three rounds of nested PCR amplified TCRbeta. TCRdb ran MiXCR on the multiplex PCR reads and lists one entry per CDR3 protein. The repertoire holds 50,000 to 70,000 distinct CDR3 sequences, roughly 57% seen once, with around 33% in the top ten. This sample's RNA came from whole unsorted tissue. Distant lung tissue was collected more than 3 cm away from the tumor edge. Between August and November 2014, newly diagnosed, chemotherapy-naive lung cancer patients underwent thoracic surgery in China. Points from the study as a whole: TCR diversity was significantly greater in tumor than normal lung tissue.

This TCR came from a man in his 70s with non-small cell lung cancer. Sequencing was performed on distant non-tumor lung tissue. The chain is built from TRBV6-5 and TRBJ2-2; 9 positions match TRBD1. The CDR3 coding sequence is TGTGCCAGCAGATTTTCAGGGACAGGGACGTACGCCGGGGGGCTGTTTTTT. This sequence encodes CASRFSGTGTYAGGLFF.